This entry lists 14 T cell receptor beta chains sequenced from one sample in a study of T cells after yellow fever vaccination. TCRdb recomputed calls from the 5' RACE reads with MiXCR, one row per CDR3 protein. The sample records 150,000 to 200,000 distinct CDR3 sequences, 6.2% being singletons. The sample was CD4+ T cells sorted from PBMCs, taken on the day of the first yellow fever vaccination. The receptors were gathered from a man aged 18 to 35 who received the YFV17D yellow fever vaccine.

This clonotype showed up just a few times. The rearrangement links TRBV4-3 to TRBJ1-2; no clear D. The CDR3 is 12 residues long. The germline CDR1 and CDR2 sequences are LGHNA and YSLEER. Deletions cut 0 bases from V and 5 bases from J, with 4 bases between. The CDR3: CASSQEGYGYTF. For the CDR3, the DNA is TGCGCCAGCAGCCAAGAAGGGTATGGCTACACCTTC.

This clonotype was picked up many times. The J gene is TRBJ1-2, the V gene TRBV12-3 or TRBV12-4, with 7 bases identical to TRBD1. The CDR3 sequence is 15 residues long. Trimming took 6 bases from V and 5 from J; bases not matched to a gene: 12. CDR3 in DNA: TGTGCCAGCAGCCCCAGGGGGGGAGGTGGGTATGGCTACACCTTC. Translation: CASSPRGGGGYGYTF.

The table lists this clonotype with a few counts. The chain is built from TRBV5-1 and TRBJ2-5; 9 positions match TRBD2. Germline trimming cut 4 bases from V and 2 bases from J; bases unmatched to any gene: 3. The CDR3 spans 14 residues. Germline V gives CDR1 SGHRS, CDR2 YFSETQ. CDR3 region: CASSAAGGQETQYF. CDR3 nucleotide sequence: TGCGCCAGCAGCGCGGCGGGGGGGCAAGAGACCCAGTACTTC.

This clonotype was counted many times. The genes are TRBV24-1 and TRBJ1-4, with D uncertain. The germline V gene encodes CDR1 KGHDR and CDR2 SFDVKD. The V end was cut by 4 bases, the J end by 6 bases, with 5 bases between. The CDR3 is 12 amino acids. CDR3 in amino acids: CATSDSDEKLFF. The CDR3 DNA sequence: TGTGCCACCAGTGACAGTGATGAAAAACTGTTTTTT.

This clonotype showed up many times. This rearrangement joins TRBV29-1 to TRBJ2-6, with D hard to call. V gave up 2 bases and J gave up 0 bases, with 8 bases separating them. The CDR3 spans 15 residues. CDR1 SQVTM and CDR2 ANQGSEA come from the germline V gene. The DNA for the CDR3 is TGCAGCGTTGAAAGGCAGTTCTCTGGGGCCAACGTCCTGACTTTC. It yields the protein CSVERQFSGANVLTF.

The J gene is TRBJ2-6, the V gene TRBV5-4; D gene uncertain. Germline CDR1 reads SGHNT; CDR2 reads YYREEE (reference sequence). V shed 4 bases and J shed 0 bases, with 5 bases lying between them. The CDR3 contains 14 residues. In DNA form, the CDR3 reads TGTGCCAGCAGCACAGACTCTGGGGCCAACGTCCTGACTTTC. Protein: CASSTDSGANVLTF.

The V gene is TRBV5-1, the J gene TRBJ2-3; 8 positions match TRBD2. The CDR3 runs to 17 residues. In germline, CDR1 is SGHRS, CDR2 YFSETQ. V lost 0 bases, J lost 0 bases, and 6 bases stayed unmatched. CDR3 nucleotides: TGCGCCAGCAGCTTGGGGTCTAGCGGGCTCAGCACAGATACGCAGTATTTT. Translation: CASSLGSSGLSTDTQYF.

The chain carries TRBV24-1 and TRBJ2-3; tentatively, D is TRBD1 (6 bases). The CDR3 sequence is 14 residues long. With 4 bases removed from V and 3 bases from J, the gap between germline ends came to 10 bases. The germline V gene encodes CDR1 KGHDR and CDR2 SFDVKD. The CDR3 coding sequence is TGTGCCACCAGTGACCTGGGGACAACAGATACGCAGTATTTT. Protein sequence: CATSDLGTTDTQYF.

Remarks on this clonotype: One base away lies a much larger clone, so this may be a sequencing read error. The chain is built from TRBV6-4 and TRBJ1-1, with D possibly TRBD1 on 6 matching bases. Germline V gene sequence: CDR1 MRHNA, CDR2 SNTAGT. Trimming stripped 4 bases from V and 4 bases from J, with 13 bases between. CDR3 length: 14 amino acids. CDR3 protein: CASSAEGVPTEAFF. The CDR3 DNA sequence: TGTGCCAGCAGTGCCGAGGGGGTTCCCACTGAAGCTTTCTTT.

This clonotype was seen repeatedly, ten times or more. V gene TRBV29-1 combines with J gene TRBJ2-7; 7 bases line up with TRBD1. V gave up 5 bases and J gave up 5 bases; unmatched junction bases: 6. Germline V gene sequence: CDR1 SQVTM, CDR2 ANQGSEA. The CDR3 contains 12 residues. This CDR3 is CSVFRDSHEQYF. CDR3 sequence (DNA): TGCAGCGTTTTCCGGGACAGTCACGAGCAGTACTTC.

The chain links TRBV7-8 to TRBJ2-7, with D maybe TRBD2 (5 bases). Germline CDR1 SGHVS, CDR2 FQNEAQ. Trimming cost V 3 bases and J 3 bases, with 9 bases left between them. CDR3 length: 13 residues. CDR3 protein: CASSFALGYEQYV. The DNA for the CDR3 is TGTGCCAGCAGCTTCGCACTAGGCTACGAGCAGTACGTC.

This clonotype qualifies as medium-sized (0.01 to 0.1%). CDR3 sequence (DNA): TGTGCCAGCAGCCCCGGACTAGTACCGTACCAAGAGACCCAGTACTTC. Protein sequence: CASSPGLVPYQETQYF. The V call is TRBV7-2, the J call TRBJ2-5, with 7 bases aligning to TRBD2. The V gene's germline CDR1 is SGHTA and CDR2 FQGNSA. V was clipped by 5 bases and J by 0 bases; unmatched bases: 9. The CDR3 is 16 amino acids.

This clonotype was recorded at least ten times. DNA for the CDR3: TGTGCCAGCAGCTTAGTAGCGGGGGGGCCTAGAGATACGCAGTATTTT. Protein: CASSLVAGGPRDTQYF. The genes are TRBV7-2 and TRBJ2-3; 11 bases align to TRBD2. The length of the CDR3 is 16 residues. The trim removed 1 base at V and 5 bases at J, leaving 5 bases unmatched. Germline V gene data show CDR1 as SGHTA and CDR2 as FQGNSA.

This clonotype was counted a few times. The chain employs TRBV4-3 and TRBJ1-6, with D tentatively TRBD1 (5 bases). CDR1 is LGHNA and CDR2 is YSLEER in the germline V gene. V lost 4 bases and J lost 8, with 12 bases in between. The CDR3 covers 14 residues. This chain's CDR3 is CASSPQGLHSPLHF. The CDR3, as DNA: TGCGCCAGCAGCCCCCAGGGCCTCCATTCACCCCTCCACTTT.